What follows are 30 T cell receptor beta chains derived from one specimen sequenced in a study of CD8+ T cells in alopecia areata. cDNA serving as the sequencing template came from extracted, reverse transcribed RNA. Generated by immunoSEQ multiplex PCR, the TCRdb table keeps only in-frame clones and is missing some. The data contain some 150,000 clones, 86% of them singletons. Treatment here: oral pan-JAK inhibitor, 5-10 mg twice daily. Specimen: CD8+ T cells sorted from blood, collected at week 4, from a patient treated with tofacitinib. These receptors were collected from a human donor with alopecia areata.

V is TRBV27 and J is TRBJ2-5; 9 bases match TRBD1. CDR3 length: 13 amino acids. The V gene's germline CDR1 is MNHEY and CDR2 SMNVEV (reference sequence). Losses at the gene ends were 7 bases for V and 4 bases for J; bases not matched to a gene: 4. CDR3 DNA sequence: TGTGCCAGCACTATGACAGGGGGAGAGACCCAGTACTTC. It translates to CASTMTGGETQYF.

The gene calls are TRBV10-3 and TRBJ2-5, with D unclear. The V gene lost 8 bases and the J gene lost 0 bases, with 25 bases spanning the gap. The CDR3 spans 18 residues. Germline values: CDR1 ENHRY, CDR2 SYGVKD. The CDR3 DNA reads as TGTGCCATCGGATCTAGGCTATCAGCGCGCACCGACCAAGAGACCCAGTACTTC. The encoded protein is CAIGSRLSARTDQETQYF.

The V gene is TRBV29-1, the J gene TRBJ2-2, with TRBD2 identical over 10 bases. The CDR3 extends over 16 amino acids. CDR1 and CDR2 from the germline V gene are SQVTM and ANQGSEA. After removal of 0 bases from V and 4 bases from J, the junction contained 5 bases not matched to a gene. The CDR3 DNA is TGCAGCGTTGAAGATCAGCGGGGGGGCCGCACCGGGGAGCTGTTTTTT. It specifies CSVEDQRGGRTGELFF.

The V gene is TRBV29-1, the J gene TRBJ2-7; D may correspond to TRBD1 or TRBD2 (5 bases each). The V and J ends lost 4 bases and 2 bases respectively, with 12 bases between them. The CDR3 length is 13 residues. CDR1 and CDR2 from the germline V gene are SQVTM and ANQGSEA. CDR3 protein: CSVVAGTPYEQYF. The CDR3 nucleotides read TGCAGCGTTGTGGCAGGGACGCCCTACGAGCAGTACTTC.

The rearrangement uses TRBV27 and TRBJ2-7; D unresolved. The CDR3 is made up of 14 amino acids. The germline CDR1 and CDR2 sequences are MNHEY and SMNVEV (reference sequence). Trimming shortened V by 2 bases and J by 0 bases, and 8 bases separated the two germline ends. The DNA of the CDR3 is TGTGCCAGCAGTTTAAGTACAGCCTCCTACGAGCAGTACTTC. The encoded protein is CASSLSTASYEQYF.

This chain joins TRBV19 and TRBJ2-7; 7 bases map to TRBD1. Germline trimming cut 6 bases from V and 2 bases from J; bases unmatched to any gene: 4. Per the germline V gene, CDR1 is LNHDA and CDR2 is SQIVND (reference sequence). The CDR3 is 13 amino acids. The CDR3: CASSPGQTYEQYF. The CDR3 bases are TGTGCCAGTAGCCCGGGACAGACCTACGAGCAGTACTTC.

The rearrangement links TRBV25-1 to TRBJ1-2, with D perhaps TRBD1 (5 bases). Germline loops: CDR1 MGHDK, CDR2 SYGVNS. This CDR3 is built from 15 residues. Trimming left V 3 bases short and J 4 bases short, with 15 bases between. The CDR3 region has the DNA TGTGCCAGCAGTGACACCAACCCAGGGCTCTATGGCTACACCTTC. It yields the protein CASSDTNPGLYGYTF.

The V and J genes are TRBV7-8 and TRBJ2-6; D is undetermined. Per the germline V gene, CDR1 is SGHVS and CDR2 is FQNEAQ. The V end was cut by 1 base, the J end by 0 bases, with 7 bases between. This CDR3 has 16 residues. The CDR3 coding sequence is TGTGCCAGCAGCTTAGAGGTCCGCTCTGGGGCCAACGTCCTGACTTTC. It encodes CASSLEVRSGANVLTF.

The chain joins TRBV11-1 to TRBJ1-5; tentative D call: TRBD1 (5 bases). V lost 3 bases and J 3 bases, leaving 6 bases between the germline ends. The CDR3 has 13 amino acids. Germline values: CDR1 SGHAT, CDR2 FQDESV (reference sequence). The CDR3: CASSLTVNQPQHF. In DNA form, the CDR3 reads TGTGCCAGCAGCTTGACAGTCAATCAGCCCCAGCATTTT. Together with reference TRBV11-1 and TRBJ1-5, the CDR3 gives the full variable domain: EAEVAQSPRYKITEKSQAVAFWCDPISGHATLYWYRQILGQGPELLVQFQDESVVDDSQLPKDRFSAERLKGVDSTLKIQPAELGDSAMYLCASSLTVNQPQHFGDGTRLSIL.

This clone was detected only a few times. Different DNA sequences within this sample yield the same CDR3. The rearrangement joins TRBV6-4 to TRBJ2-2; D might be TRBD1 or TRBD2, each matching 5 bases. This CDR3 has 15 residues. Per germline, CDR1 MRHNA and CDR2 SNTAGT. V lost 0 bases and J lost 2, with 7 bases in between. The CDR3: CASSDSRDNTGELFF. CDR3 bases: TGTGCCAGCAGTGACTCGAGGGACAACACCGGGGAGCTGTTTTTT.

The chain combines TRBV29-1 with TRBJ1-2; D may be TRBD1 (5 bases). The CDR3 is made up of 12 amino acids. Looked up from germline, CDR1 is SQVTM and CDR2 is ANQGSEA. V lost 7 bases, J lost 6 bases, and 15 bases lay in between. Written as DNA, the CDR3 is TGCAGCGCCCGTAATGGGGCAGATGGCTACACCTTC. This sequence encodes CSARNGADGYTF.

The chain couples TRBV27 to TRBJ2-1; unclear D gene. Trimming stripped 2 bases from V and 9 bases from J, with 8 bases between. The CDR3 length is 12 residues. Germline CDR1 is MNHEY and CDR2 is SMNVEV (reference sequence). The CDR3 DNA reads TGTGCCAGCAGTTTAAGGGTTGGTGAGCAGTTCTTC. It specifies CASSLRVGEQFF.

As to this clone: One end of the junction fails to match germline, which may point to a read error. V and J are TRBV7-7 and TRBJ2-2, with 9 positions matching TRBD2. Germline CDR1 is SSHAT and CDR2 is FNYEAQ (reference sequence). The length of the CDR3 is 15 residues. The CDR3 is CASSLVLAGTGELFF. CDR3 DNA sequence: TGTGCTAGCAGCTTAGTACTAGCGGGTACCGGGGAGCTGTTTTTT.

CDR3 nucleotide sequence: TGTGCCAGCAGCTTAGCGGAGAACACTGAAGCTTTCTTT. Translation gives CASSLAENTEAFF. This rearrangement joins TRBV11-1 to TRBJ1-1, with D hard to call. V was shortened by 0 bases and J by 1 base, with 3 bases between the two germline ends. The CDR3 extends over 13 amino acids. Per germline, CDR1 SGHAT and CDR2 FQDESV (reference sequence). Full variable domain (outside the CDR3, taken from reference TRBV11-1 and TRBJ1-1): EAEVAQSPRYKITEKSQAVAFWCDPISGHATLYWYRQILGQGPELLVQFQDESVVDDSQLPKDRFSAERLKGVDSTLKIQPAELGDSAMYLCASSLAENTEAFFGQGTRLTVV.

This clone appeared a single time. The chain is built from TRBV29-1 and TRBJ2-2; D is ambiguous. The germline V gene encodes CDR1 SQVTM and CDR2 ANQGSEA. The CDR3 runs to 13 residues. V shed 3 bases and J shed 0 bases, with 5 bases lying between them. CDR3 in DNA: TGCAGCGTTGATAGGCCGAACACCGGGGAGCTGTTTTTT. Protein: CSVDRPNTGELFF.

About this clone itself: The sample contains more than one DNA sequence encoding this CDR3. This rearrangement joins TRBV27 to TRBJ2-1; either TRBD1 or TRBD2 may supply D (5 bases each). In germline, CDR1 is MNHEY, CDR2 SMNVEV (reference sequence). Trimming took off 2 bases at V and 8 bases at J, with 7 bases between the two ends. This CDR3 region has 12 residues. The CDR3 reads CASSLLGDEQFF. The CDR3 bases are TGTGCCAGCAGTTTACTGGGGGATGAGCAGTTCTTC.

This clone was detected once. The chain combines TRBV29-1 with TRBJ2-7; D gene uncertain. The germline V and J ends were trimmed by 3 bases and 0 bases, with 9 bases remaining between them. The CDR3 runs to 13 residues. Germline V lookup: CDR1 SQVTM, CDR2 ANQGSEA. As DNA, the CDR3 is TGCAGCGTTGAGGGCAGGACCTCCTACGAGCAGTACTTC. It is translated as CSVEGRTSYEQYF.

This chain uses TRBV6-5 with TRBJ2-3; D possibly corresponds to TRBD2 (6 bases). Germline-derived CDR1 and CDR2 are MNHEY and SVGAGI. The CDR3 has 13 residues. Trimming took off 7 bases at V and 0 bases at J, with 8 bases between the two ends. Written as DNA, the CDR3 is TGTGCCAGCAATAGCGGTAGCACAGATACGCAGTATTTT. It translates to CASNSGSTDTQYF.

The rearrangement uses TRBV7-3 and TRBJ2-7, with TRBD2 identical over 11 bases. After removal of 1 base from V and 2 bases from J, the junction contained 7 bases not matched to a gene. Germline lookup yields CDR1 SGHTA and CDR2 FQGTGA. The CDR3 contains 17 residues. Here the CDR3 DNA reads TGTGCCAGCAGCTTAAAATCCCTAGCGGGAGGACCCTACGAGCAGTACTTC. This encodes CASSLKSLAGGPYEQYF. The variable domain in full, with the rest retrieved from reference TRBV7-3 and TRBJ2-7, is GAGVSQTPSNKVTEKGKYVELRCDPISGHTALYWYRQSLGQGPEFLIYFQGTGAADDSGLPNDRFFAVRPEGSVSTLKIQRTERGDSAVYLCASSLKSLAGGPYEQYFGPGTRLTVT.

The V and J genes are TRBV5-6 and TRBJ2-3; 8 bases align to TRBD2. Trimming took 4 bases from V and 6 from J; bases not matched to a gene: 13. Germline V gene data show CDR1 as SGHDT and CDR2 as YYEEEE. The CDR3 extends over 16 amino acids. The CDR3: CASSPRRTSPDDTQYF. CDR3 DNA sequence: TGTGCCAGCAGCCCTAGGAGGACTAGCCCAGATGATACGCAGTATTTT.

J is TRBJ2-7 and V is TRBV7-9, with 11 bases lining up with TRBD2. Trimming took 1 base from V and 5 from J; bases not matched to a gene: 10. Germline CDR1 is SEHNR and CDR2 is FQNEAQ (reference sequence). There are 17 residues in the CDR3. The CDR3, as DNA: TGTGCCAGCAGCTTAGAGGGGTACGGACTAGCGGGCCACGAGCAGTACTTC. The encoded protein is CASSLEGYGLAGHEQYF.

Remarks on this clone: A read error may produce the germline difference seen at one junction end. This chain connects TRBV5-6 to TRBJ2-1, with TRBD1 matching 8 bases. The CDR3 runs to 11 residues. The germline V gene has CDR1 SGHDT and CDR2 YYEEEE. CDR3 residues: CASSPGQGEVF. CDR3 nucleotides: TGTGCCAGCAGCCCCGGACAGGGTGAGGTCTTC.

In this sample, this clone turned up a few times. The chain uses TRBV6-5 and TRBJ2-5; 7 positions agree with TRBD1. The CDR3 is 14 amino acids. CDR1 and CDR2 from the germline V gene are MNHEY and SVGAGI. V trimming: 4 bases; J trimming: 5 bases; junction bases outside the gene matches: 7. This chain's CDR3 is CASSSGTEGETQYF. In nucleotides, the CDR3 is TGTGCCAGCAGTTCCGGGACAGAGGGGGAGACCCAGTACTTC.

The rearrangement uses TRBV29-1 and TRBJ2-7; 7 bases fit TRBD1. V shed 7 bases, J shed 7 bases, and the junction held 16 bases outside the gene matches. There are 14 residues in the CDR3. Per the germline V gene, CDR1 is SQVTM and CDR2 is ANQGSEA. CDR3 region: CSAVRRDREGEQYF. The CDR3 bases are TGCAGCGCCGTCCGAAGGGACAGAGAAGGAGAGCAGTACTTC.

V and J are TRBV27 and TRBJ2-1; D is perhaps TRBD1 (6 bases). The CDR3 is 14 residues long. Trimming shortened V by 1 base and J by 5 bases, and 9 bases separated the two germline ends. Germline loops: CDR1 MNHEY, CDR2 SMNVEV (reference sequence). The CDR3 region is CASSLWDNNNEQFF. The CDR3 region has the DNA TGTGCCAGCAGTTTATGGGACAACAACAATGAGCAGTTCTTC.

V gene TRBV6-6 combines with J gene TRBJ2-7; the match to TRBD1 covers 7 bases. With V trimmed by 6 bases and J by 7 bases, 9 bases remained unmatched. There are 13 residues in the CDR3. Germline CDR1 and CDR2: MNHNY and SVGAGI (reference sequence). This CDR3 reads CASSLHRGREQYF. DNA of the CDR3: TGTGCCAGCAGCCTCCACAGGGGTCGTGAGCAGTACTTC.

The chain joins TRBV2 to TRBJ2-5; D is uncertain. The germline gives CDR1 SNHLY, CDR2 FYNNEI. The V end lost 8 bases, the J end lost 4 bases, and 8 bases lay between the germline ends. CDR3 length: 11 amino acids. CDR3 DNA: TGTGCCAGCTATCTCCGAGAGACCCAGTACTTC. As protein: CASYLRETQYF. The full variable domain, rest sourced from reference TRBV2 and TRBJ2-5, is EPEVTQTPSHQVTQMGQEVILRCVPISNHLYFYWYRQILGQKVEFLVSFYNNEISEKSEIFDDQFSVERPDGSNFTLKIRSTKLEDSAMYFCASYLRETQYFGPGTRLLVL.

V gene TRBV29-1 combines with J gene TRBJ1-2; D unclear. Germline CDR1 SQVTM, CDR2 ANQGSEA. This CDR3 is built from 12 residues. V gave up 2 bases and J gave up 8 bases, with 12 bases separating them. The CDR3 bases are TGCAGCGTTGAACTATGGGCTGAGGGCTACACCTTC. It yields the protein CSVELWAEGYTF.

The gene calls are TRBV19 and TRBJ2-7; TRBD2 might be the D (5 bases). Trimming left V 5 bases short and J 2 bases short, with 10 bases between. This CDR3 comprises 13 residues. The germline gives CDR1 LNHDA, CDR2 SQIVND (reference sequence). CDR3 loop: CASSFASTYEQYF. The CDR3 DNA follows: TGTGCCAGTAGTTTCGCTAGCACCTACGAGCAGTACTTC.

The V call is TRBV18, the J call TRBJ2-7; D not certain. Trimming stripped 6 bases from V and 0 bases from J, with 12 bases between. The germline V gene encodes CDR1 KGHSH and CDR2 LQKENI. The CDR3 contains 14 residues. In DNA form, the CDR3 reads TGTGCCAGCTCCCCCACAGTTGGCTCCTACGAGCAGTACTTC. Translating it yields CASSPTVGSYEQYF.